The 16 T cell receptor beta chains in this list originate from one sample, sequenced in a study of T cell responses to AZD1222 COVID-19 vaccine (dated by TCRdb to the early 2020s). The time point tag for this specimen amounts to: about 28 days (+/-7) after the second vaccine dose. Library method: the immunoSEQ multiplex PCR assay. TCRdb provides this immuneACCESS table in a form limited to in-frame rearrangements. Some clones are lacking; in checked studies, under half of them reflect an unresolved V gene, and why the rest are absent is not known. A total of some 200,000 clones appear in this sample, about 93% of them only once. Around 1% of the sample goes to the ten largest clones. The source material was peripheral blood, sampled 28 days after the second AZD1222 dose. All receptors come from an adult who received the AZD1222 COVID-19 vaccine.

The chain employs TRBV27 and TRBJ2-3, with D perhaps given as TRBD1 or TRBD2 (6 bases each). This CDR3 has 11 residues. The V gene's germline CDR1 is MNHEY and CDR2 SMNVEV (reference sequence). Trimming removed 10 bases from V and 5 bases from J, with 10 bases in between. This CDR3 reads CATKGGDTQYF. The CDR3 DNA reads TGTGCCACCAAGGGGGGAGATACGCAGTATTTT.

This chain joins TRBV6-2 or TRBV6-3 and TRBJ1-2; possible D gene TRBD1, 6 bases. Germline V lookup: CDR1 MNHEY, CDR2 SVGEGT. CDR3 size: 16 residues. The V and J ends lost 4 bases and 8 bases respectively, with 23 bases between them. The CDR3 is CASSWRVGGAAKGYTF. CDR3 nucleotide sequence: TGTGCCAGCAGTTGGAGGGTTGGGGGCGCGGCGAAGGGCTACACCTTC.

This clone was seen only once. J is TRBJ1-5 and V is TRBV7-9; D is uncertain. The V end lost 1 base, the J end lost 4 bases, and 11 bases lay between the germline ends. The germline V gene has CDR1 SEHNR and CDR2 FQNEAQ (reference sequence). This CDR3 has 15 amino acids. The DNA of the CDR3 is TGTGCCAGCAGCTTAGTCGGCAGCTTAAATCAGCCCCAGCATTTT. This codes for CASSLVGSLNQPQHF.

The chain is built from TRBV7-7 and TRBJ2-5; unclear D gene. Per germline, CDR1 SSHAT and CDR2 FNYEAQ (reference sequence). V was cut by 2 bases and J by 3 bases, with 13 bases left in between. CDR3 length equals 15 residues. The CDR3 nucleotides read TGTGCCAGCAGCTTAAACCCGGCCCCTAAAGAGACCCAGTACTTC. Encoded protein: CASSLNPAPKETQYF.

This clone was seen a handful of times. The chain has TRBV7-6 and TRBJ2-5; weak D call: TRBD2 (6 bases). The length of the CDR3 is 16 residues. CDR1 SGHVS and CDR2 FNYEAQ come from the germline V gene. The V end lost 5 bases, the J end lost 4 bases, and 20 bases lay between the germline ends. CDR3 bases: TGTGCCAGCAGCAATTGGGGGGAAGGGGCTAGAGAGACCCAGTACTTC. The encoded protein is CASSNWGEGARETQYF.

The chain has TRBV28 and TRBJ2-1; tentatively, D is TRBD2 (7 bases). The germline CDR1 and CDR2 sequences are MDHEN and SYDVKM. This CDR3 is built from 12 residues. Trimming stripped 9 bases from V and 9 bases from J, with 15 bases between. The CDR3 DNA sequence: TGTGCCAGTGAACTGGGGGGGCGTGAGCAGTTCTTC. Amino acids: CASELGGREQFF.

The chain couples TRBV10-1 to TRBJ1-2; TRBD1 might be the D (6 bases). CDR3 length equals 12 residues. CDR1 and CDR2 (germline): WNHNN, SYGVQD (reference sequence). V was cut by 5 bases and J by 5 bases, with 9 bases left in between. CDR3 sequence: CASSNTGYGYTF. The DNA for the CDR3 is TGCGCCAGCAGTAATACAGGGTATGGCTACACCTTC.

CDR3 in amino acids: CASSLALQGEKLFF. The DNA of the CDR3 is TGTGCCAGCAGCTTAGCTCTACAGGGGGAAAAACTGTTTTTT. The V call is TRBV11-2, the J call TRBJ1-4, with TRBD1 identical over 7 bases. The ends lost 1 base at V and 8 bases at J; junction bases unmatched: 4. Per the germline V gene, CDR1 is SGHAT and CDR2 is FQNNGV. The CDR3 covers 14 residues.

V and J are TRBV2 and TRBJ1-1; possible D gene TRBD1, 5 bases. Per germline, CDR1 SNHLY and CDR2 FYNNEI. Trimming shortened V by 6 bases and J by 0 bases, and 17 bases separated the two germline ends. CDR3 length: 16 residues. CDR3 DNA sequence: TGTGCCAGCAGGGTGACAGCGGGCCTCCTGAACACTGAAGCTTTCTTT. Translated, it gives CASRVTAGLLNTEAFF.

The V and J genes are TRBV6-5 and TRBJ1-3; 8 nucleotides line up with TRBD1. CDR3 length: 13 residues. V dropped 6 bases and J dropped 9; count of bases not matched to a gene: 7. Germline V CDR1 and CDR2: MNHEY, SVGAGI. The CDR3 DNA sequence: TGTGCCAGCAGGGACAGGGAGGAGAGCACCATATATTTT. Its translation: CASRDREESTIYF.

This chain connects TRBV5-4 to TRBJ1-1; possible D gene TRBD1, 5 bases. This CDR3 has 14 amino acids. The V gene's germline CDR1 is SGHNT and CDR2 YYREEE (reference sequence). Deletions cut 4 bases from V and 0 bases from J, with 10 bases between. The CDR3 protein is CASSREGMNTEAFF. DNA of the CDR3: TGTGCCAGCAGCCGGGAGGGGATGAACACTGAAGCTTTCTTT.

The gene calls are TRBV6-5 and TRBJ1-6; D is uncertain. Germline CDR1 reads MNHEY; CDR2 reads SVGAGI. The CDR3 consists of 12 residues. The V gene lost 6 bases and the J gene lost 4 bases, with 4 bases spanning the gap. The CDR3 is CASRDYNSPLHF. In DNA, the CDR3 is TGTGCCAGCAGGGATTATAATTCACCCCTCCACTTT.

The chain combines TRBV10-3 with TRBJ1-1; perhaps TRBD1 as D (6 bases). V lost 3 bases and J lost 7, with 9 bases in between. The CDR3 length is 12 residues. Germline-derived CDR1 and CDR2 are ENHRY and SYGVKD. CDR3 residues: CAISEQGLEAFF. As DNA, the CDR3 is TGTGCCATCAGTGAACAGGGACTTGAAGCTTTCTTT.

V is TRBV6-2 or TRBV6-3 and J is TRBJ1-2; TRBD1 matches 9 bases. This CDR3 comprises 15 residues. Trimming at V came to 4 bases and at J to 1 base, leaving 4 bases not matched to a gene. Germline CDR1 and CDR2: MNHEY and SVGEGT. For the CDR3, the DNA is TGTGCCAGCAGTTCCGGGACAGGGAATAACTATGGCTACACCTTC. This gives the protein CASSSGTGNNYGYTF.

The chain carries TRBV6-6 and TRBJ1-5, with D unclear. This CDR3 has 15 amino acids. Germline CDR1 reads MNHNY; CDR2 reads SVGAGI (reference sequence). Trimming shortened V by 0 bases and J by 3 bases, and 9 bases separated the two germline ends. CDR3 protein: CASSYSTGANQPQHF. Written as DNA, the CDR3 is TGTGCCAGCAGTTACTCGACCGGTGCCAATCAGCCCCAGCATTTT.

The chain couples TRBV6-5 to TRBJ1-1; the D is unclear. V gave up 6 bases and J gave up 0 bases, with 8 bases separating them. The CDR3 sequence is 13 residues long. Germline-derived CDR1 and CDR2 are MNHEY and SVGAGI. The CDR3 loop is CASRTDMNTEAFF. As DNA, the CDR3 is TGTGCCAGCAGAACAGACATGAACACTGAAGCTTTCTTT.